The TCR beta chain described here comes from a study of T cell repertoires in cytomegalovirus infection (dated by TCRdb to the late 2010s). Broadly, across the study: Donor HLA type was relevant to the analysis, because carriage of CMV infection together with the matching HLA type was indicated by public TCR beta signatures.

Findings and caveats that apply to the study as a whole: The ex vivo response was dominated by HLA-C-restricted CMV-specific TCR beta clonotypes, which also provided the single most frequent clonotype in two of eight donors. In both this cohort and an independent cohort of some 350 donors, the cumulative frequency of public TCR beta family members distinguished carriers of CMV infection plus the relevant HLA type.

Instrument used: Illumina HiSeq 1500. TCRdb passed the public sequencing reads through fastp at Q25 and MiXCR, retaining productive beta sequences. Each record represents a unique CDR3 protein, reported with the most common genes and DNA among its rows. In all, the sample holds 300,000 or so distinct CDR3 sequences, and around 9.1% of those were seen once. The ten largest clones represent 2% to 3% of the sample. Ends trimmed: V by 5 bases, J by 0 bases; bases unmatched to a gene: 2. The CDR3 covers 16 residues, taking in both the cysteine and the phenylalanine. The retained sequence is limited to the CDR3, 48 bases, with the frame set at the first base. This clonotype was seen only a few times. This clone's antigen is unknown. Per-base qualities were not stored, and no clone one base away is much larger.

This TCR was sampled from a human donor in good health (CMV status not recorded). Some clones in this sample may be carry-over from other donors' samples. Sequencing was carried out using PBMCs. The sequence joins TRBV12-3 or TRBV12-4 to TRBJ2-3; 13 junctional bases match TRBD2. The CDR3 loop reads CASSRTSGSSTDTQYF. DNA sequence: TGTGCCAGCAGTCGGACTAGCGGGAGTAGCACAGATACGCAGTATTTT.